This T cell receptor beta chain came from a study of cytomegalovirus exposure and HLA in healthy donors. Use of 60 Vbeta and 13 Jbeta primers characterized the PCR. Profiling relied on immunoSEQ multiplex PCR, and the TCRdb table lists in-frame clones only, not all of them. Among about 130,000 clones listed, around 77% were seen once. Sequencing was performed on PBMCs. The receptor was isolated from a man over 45 in good health and CMV-seronegative.

The DNA for the CDR3 is TGTGCCAGTAGTATCCTAGCGGGAGGGTTGAAGACCCAGTACTTC. Translating gives CASSILAGGLKTQYF. The rearrangement uses TRBV19 and TRBJ2-5; 12 nucleotides line up with TRBD2. J lost 6 bases, V lost 3 bases, and 5 bases had no gene match. Germline V gives CDR1 LNHDA, CDR2 SQIVND (reference sequence). The CDR3 runs to 15 residues.